The 5 T cell receptor beta chains below come from one sample, sequenced in a study of radiation and T cells in renal cell carcinoma. Produced via immunoSEQ multiplex PCR; TCRdb's table is partial and in-frame only. This table has 110,000 to 150,000 clones, roughly 90% appearing once. Sample time point: baseline pretreatment blood. Described treatment: 15 Gy SBRT to primary tumor, nephrectomy 4 weeks later. The sample here was blood, taken from a patient whose treatment included radiotherapy and nephrectomy. These receptors originate from a woman aged 50 to 60 with renal cell carcinoma.

The V gene is TRBV11-2, the J gene TRBJ2-2; 9 nucleotides agree with TRBD2. The CDR3 sequence is 18 residues long. Germline V CDR1 and CDR2: SGHAT, FQNNGV. The V gene end was trimmed by 5 bases and the J gene end by 6 bases; junction bases not matched to a gene: 16. CDR3 bases: TGTGCCAGCAGCCCCTTGGGGGGGAGGACTAGCGTCTCCGGGGAGCTGTTTTTT. Its translation: CASSPLGGRTSVSGELFF.

This clone was counted a few times. J is TRBJ1-5 and V is TRBV7-8; unclear D gene. This CDR3 region has 17 residues. Looked up from germline, CDR1 is SGHVS and CDR2 is FQNEAQ. V dropped 1 base and J dropped 0 bases, with 13 bases sitting between them. The CDR3 protein is CASSLVLGLYSNQPQHF. The CDR3 region has the DNA TGTGCCAGCAGCTTAGTCCTCGGACTTTATAGCAATCAGCCCCAGCATTTT.

This clone appeared a single time. This sequence joins TRBV2 and TRBJ1-4; the match to TRBD1 covers 11 bases. Per the germline V gene, CDR1 is SNHLY and CDR2 is FYNNEI. The length of the CDR3 is 15 residues. The V segment lost 1 base and the J segment 8 bases; nucleotides outside the gene matches: 3. CDR3 sequence reads: CASSEGGQGGEKLFF. DNA for the CDR3: TGTGCCAGCAGTGAAGGGGGACAGGGGGGCGAAAAACTGTTTTTT.

The chain has TRBV7-3 and TRBJ2-2; a weak D match, TRBD1 (5 bases). The CDR3 totals 14 residues. The V end was cut by 0 bases, the J end by 5 bases, with 7 bases between. The germline V gene encodes CDR1 SGHTA and CDR2 FQGTGA. CDR3 in amino acids: CASSLTQGTGELFF. Written as DNA, the CDR3 is TGTGCCAGCAGCTTAACGCAGGGTACCGGGGAGCTGTTTTTT.

V usage is TRBV5-1 and J usage is TRBJ2-1, with 10 positions matching TRBD1. Germline V CDR1 and CDR2: SGHRS, YFSETQ. Trimming at V came to 4 bases and at J to 3 bases, leaving 7 bases not matched to a gene. The CDR3 contains 16 residues. CDR3 loop: CASSPVGTGVYNEQFF. DNA for the CDR3: TGCGCCAGCAGCCCGGTAGGGACAGGGGTCTACAATGAGCAGTTCTTC.